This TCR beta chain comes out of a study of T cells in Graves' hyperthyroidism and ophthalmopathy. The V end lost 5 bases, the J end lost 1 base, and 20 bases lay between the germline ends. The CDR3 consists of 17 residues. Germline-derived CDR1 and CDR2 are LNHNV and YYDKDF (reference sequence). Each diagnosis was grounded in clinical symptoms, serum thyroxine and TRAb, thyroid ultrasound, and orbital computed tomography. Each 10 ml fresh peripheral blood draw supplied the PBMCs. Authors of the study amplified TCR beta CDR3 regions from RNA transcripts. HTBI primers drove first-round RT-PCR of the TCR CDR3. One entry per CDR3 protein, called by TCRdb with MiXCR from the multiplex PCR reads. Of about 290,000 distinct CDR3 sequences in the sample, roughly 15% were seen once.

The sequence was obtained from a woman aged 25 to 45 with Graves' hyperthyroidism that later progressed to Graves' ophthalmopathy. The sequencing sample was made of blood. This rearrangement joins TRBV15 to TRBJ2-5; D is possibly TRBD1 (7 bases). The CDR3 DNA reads TGTGCCACCAGCGAAAGCAGGGGGGTGAGGGCCCAAGAGACCCAGTACTTC. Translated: CATSESRGVRAQETQYF. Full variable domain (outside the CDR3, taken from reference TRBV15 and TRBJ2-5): DAMVIQNPRYQVTQFGKPVTLSCSQTLNHNVMYWYQQKSSQAPKLLFHYYDKDFNNEADTPDNFQSRRPNTSFCFLDIRSPGLGDTAMYLCATSESRGVRAQETQYFGPGTRLLVL.